This entry is about one TCR beta chain. The antigen this receptor binds is unknown. No clone much larger than this one lies a single base away; base qualities are absent. V is shortened by 0 bases, J by 3 bases, and the region joining them spans 10 bases. Its CDR3 holds 15 amino acids, cysteine through phenylalanine. Only the CDR3 DNA is retained, 45 bases long and in frame from the first base. Via the germline V gene, CDR1 is SGHDT and CDR2 YYEEEE. The source of the sample is a study of blood T cell repertoires in COVID-19 (dated by TCRdb to 2020 to 2021). Describing the broader study: Collaborator samples came from the United States, Italy and Spain and covered acute and convalescent phases of COVID-19. Where available, HLA class I and class II types were obtained from metadata supplied by the sample provider rather than from assay-based typing. Samples were obtained from the ongoing ImmuneRACE study (first 160 participants) and from 1,000 to 1,500 subjects provided by 6 global collaborators. The material from the prospective study consisted of cDNA or gDNA derived from T cells, B-cell-depleted T cells, or PBMCs. The repertoires were released in a freely available public database meant as a resource for research on the immune response to SARS-CoV-2. The dataset comprised deeply sampled blood TCRbeta repertoires from subjects exposed to, actively infected with, or recovered from COVID-19. Nearly every sample came with metadata listing a de-identified subject ID, COVID-19 status, age in years and sex.

The immunoSEQ Assay, a bias-controlled multiplex PCR, was used to amplify TCRbeta CDR3 regions from genomic DNA. As for how the authors treated the data: Nucleated cell counts per sample were estimated from amplification of reference gene primers within the assay. Sequence reads were collapsed and filtered to measure the absolute abundance of every unique TCRbeta CDR3 rearrangement. Productive Simpson clonality was computed per sample as the square root of Simpson's diversity index over productive rearrangements. As stored in TCRdb, this immuneACCESS dataset retains in-frame rearrangements with V and J assigned. A fraction of the clones does not appear; measured against another copy, unresolved V genes explain less than half of the discrepancy, and the remainder lacks a known reason. V, J and clone size were drawn from that table, and D and trimming were deduced from the DNA. Present in this sample are fewer than 250,000 clones, approximately 84% of which were seen just once. The ten biggest clones cover around a tenth of the sample.

One collaborating source in Seattle enrolled patients during active infection and followed them longitudinally through the course of disease. Collaborating institutions collected whole blood in K2EDTA tubes following their own protocols. Collaborator samples were shipped for TCRbeta analysis as frozen whole blood, isolated PBMCs, or DNA extracted from either sample type. The full study reports these points: The amount of clinical and demographic metadata varied by source and participant and was provided uncurated.

The chain employs TRBV5-6 and TRBJ2-1; the D gene is not confidently resolved. The clonotype originates from a middle-aged man with COVID-19, enrolled during active disease. The sample was peripheral blood. The CDR3 corresponds to CASSLDRPYYNEQFF. Read as DNA, the sequence is TGTGCCAGCAGCTTGGACAGACCTTACTACAATGAGCAGTTCTTC.